Listed here is a single T cell receptor beta chain. The data stem from a study of brain T cells in children with intractable seizures. Germline V CDR1 and CDR2: MDHEN, SYDVKM. V lost 3 bases to trimming and J lost 7 bases; unmatched junction nucleotides: 3. This CDR3 spans 14 amino acids. Documented time point: blood from clinic visit 5 months post-surgery; TSC patient then seizure free. Profiling relied on immunoSEQ multiplex PCR, and the TCRdb table lists in-frame clones only, not all of them. The sample lists around 340,000 clones, nearly 95% occurring once. Sequences were derived from peripheral blood, sampled 4 to 6 months after surgery. This TCR was sampled from a boy younger than two with tuberous sclerosis and intractable seizures. V usage is TRBV28 and J usage is TRBJ1-2; TRBD1 agrees at 12 bases. DNA for the CDR3: TGTGCCAGCAGTTTTGGGACAGGGGGCTCTGGCTACACCTTC. It is translated as CASSFGTGGSGYTF.